This T cell receptor (beta chain) was retrieved from a study of T cells in Graves' hyperthyroidism and ophthalmopathy. For the study at large: Prior to any treatment, at the point of initial diagnosis, peripheral blood was collected.

In its sample, this clonotype was seen many times. The antigen is unknown. The PBMCs were sourced from fresh peripheral blood (around 10 ml). Researchers took RNA transcripts and amplified the TCR beta CDR3 regions from them. Researchers ran a first-round RT-PCR on the TCR CDR3 using the HTBI primer set. A single record per CDR3 protein comes from TCRdb applying MiXCR to the multiplex PCR reads. The sample holds hundreds of thousands of distinct CDR3 sequences, roughly 14% seen once. Study-level points and caveats: Among thyroid clonotypes expanded above 0.001, most also appeared in blood.

Losses at the gene ends were 4 bases for V and 6 bases for J; bases not matched to a gene: 6. This CDR3 is built from 13 residues. Sequencing used blood. The sequence was collected from a man between 18 and 29 years old with Graves' ophthalmopathy. The V and J genes are TRBV12-3 or TRBV12-4 and TRBJ2-7; 7 bases match TRBD1. The CDR3 here is CASSSYRGSEQYF. The CDR3 nucleotides are TGTGCCAGCAGTTCATACAGGGGAAGCGAGCAGTACTTC.